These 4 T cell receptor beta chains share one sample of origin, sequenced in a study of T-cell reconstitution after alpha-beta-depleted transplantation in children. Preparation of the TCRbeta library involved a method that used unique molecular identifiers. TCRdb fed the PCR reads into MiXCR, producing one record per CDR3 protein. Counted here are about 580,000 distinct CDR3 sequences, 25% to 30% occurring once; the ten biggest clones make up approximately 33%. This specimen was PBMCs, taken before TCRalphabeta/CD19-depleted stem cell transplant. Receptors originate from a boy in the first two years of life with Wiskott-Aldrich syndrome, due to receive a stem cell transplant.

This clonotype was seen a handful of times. The CDR3: CAWSELRAEAFF. The CDR3 coding sequence is TGTGCCTGGAGTGAACTGAGAGCTGAAGCTTTCTTT. The chain recombines TRBV30 with TRBJ1-1; D uncertain. The germline V gene encodes CDR1 GTSNPN and CDR2 SVGIG (reference sequence). Trimming took 1 base from V and 6 from J, leaving 9 bases between them. This CDR3 has 12 amino acids. Combining the CDR3 with reference TRBV30 and TRBJ1-1 gives the whole variable domain SQTIHQWPATLVQPVGSPLSLECTVEGTSNPNLYWYRQAAGRGLQLLFYSVGIGQISSEVPQNLSASRPQDRQFILSSKKLLLSDSGFYLCAWSELRAEAFFGQGTRLTVV.

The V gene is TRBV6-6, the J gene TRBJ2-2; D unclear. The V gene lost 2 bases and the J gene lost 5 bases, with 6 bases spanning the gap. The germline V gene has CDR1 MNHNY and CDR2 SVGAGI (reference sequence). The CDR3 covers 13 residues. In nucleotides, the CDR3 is TGTGCCAGCAGTTACGAGTGGACCGGGGAGCTGTTTTTT. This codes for CASSYEWTGELFF.

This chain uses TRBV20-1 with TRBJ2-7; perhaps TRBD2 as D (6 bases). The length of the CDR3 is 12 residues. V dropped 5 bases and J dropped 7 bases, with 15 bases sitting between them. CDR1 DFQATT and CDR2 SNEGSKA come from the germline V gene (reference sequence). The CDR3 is CSAPALAREQYF. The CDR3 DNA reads TGCAGTGCTCCGGCCCTAGCGCGTGAGCAGTACTTC.

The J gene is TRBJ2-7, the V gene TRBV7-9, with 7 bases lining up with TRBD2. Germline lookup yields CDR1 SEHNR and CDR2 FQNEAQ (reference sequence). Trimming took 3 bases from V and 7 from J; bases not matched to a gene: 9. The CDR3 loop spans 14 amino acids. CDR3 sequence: CASSFSLGAGEQYF. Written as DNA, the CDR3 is TGTGCCAGCAGCTTCTCCCTTGGAGCGGGAGAGCAGTACTTC.